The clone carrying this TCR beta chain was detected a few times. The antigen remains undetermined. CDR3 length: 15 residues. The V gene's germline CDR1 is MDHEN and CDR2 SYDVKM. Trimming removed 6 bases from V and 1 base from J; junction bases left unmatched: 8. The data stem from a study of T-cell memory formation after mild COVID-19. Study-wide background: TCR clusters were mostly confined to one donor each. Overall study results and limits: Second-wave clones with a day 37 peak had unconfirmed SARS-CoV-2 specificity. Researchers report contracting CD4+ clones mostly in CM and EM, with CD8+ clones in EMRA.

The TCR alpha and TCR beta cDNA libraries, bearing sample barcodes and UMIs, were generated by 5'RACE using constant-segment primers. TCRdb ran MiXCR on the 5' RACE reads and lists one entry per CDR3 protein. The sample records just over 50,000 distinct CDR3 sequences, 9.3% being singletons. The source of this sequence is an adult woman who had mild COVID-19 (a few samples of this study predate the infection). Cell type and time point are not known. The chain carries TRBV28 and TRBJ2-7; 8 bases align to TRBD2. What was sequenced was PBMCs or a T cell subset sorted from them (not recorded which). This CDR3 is CASSPRGGGSYEQYF. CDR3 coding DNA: TGTGCCAGCAGCCCCCGGGGGGGAGGTTCCTACGAGCAGTACTTC.